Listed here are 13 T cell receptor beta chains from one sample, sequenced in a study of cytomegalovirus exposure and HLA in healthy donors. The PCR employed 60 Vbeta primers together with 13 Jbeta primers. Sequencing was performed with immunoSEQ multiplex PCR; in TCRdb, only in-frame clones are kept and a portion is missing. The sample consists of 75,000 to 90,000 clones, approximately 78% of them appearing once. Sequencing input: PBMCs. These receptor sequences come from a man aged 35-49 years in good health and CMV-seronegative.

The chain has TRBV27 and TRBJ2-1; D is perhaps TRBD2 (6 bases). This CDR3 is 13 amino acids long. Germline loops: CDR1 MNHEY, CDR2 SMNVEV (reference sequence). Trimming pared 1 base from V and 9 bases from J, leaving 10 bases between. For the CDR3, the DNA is TGTGCCAGCAGTTTATGGAGGGTTGGTGAGCAGTTCTTC. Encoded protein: CASSLWRVGEQFF.

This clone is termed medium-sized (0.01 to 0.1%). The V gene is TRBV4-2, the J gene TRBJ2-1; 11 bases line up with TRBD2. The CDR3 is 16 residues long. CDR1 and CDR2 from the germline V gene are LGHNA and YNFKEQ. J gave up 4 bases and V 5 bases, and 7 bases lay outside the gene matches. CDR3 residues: CASSKRTSGSYNEQFF. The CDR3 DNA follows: TGTGCCAGCAGCAAAAGGACTAGCGGGTCTTACAATGAGCAGTTCTTC.

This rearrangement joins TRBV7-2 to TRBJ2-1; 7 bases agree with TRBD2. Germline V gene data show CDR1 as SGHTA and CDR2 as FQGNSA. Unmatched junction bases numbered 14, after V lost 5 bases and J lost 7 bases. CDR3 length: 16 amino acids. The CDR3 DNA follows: TGTGCCAGCAGCCAGAACGGGGAGGGAAGGCGGAATGAGCAGTTCTTC. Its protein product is CASSQNGEGRRNEQFF.

The CDR3 loop reads CSVVKPLAGESETQYF. Written as DNA, the CDR3 is TGCAGCGTTGTCAAGCCTCTAGCGGGAGAGTCAGAGACCCAGTACTTC. The chain uses TRBV29-1 and TRBJ2-5; 10 nucleotides match TRBD2. Trimming cost V 4 bases and J 4 bases; bases outside gene matches: 12. CDR1 is SQVTM and CDR2 is ANQGSEA in the germline V gene. CDR3 length: 16 residues.

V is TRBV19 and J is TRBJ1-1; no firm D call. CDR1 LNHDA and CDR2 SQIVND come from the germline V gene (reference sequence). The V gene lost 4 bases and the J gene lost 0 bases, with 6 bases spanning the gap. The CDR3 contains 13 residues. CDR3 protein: CASSTKMNTEAFF. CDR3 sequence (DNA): TGTGCCAGTAGTACCAAAATGAACACTGAAGCTTTCTTT.

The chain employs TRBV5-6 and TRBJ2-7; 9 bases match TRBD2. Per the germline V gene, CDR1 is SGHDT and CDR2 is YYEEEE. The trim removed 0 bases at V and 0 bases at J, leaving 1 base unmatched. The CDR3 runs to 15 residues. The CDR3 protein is CASSLGLADSYEQYF. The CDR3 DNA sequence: TGTGCCAGCAGCTTGGGACTAGCGGACTCCTACGAGCAGTACTTC.

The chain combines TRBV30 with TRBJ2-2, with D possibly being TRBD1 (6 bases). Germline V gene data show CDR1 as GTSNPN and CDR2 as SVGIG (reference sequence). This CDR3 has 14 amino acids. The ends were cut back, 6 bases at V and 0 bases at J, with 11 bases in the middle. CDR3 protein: CACDGGTNTGELFF. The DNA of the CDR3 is TGTGCCTGTGATGGGGGCACGAACACCGGGGAGCTGTTTTTT.

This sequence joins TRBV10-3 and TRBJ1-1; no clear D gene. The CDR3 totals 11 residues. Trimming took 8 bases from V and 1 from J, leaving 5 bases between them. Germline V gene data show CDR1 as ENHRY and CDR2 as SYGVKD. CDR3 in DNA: TGTGCCATCGGGCGGAACACTGAAGCTTTCTTT. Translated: CAIGRNTEAFF.

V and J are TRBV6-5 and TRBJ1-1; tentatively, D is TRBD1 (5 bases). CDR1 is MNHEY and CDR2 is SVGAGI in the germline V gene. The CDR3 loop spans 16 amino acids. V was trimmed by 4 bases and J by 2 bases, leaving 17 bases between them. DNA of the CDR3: TGTGCCAGCAGTTCTCCTCGAACAGACAGCAACACTGAAGCTTTCTTT. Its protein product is CASSSPRTDSNTEAFF.

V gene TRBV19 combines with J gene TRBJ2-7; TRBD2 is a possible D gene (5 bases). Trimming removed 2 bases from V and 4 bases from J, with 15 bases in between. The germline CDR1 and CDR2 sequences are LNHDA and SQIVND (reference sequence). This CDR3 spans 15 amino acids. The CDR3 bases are TGTGCCAGTAGTATAAAGGGAGACGGGGTATACGAGCAGTACTTC. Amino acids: CASSIKGDGVYEQYF.

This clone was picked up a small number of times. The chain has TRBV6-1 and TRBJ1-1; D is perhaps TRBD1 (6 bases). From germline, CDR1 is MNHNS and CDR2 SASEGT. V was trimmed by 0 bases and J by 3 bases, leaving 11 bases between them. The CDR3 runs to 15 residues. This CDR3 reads CASSEALGADTEAFF. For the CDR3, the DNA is TGTGCCAGCAGTGAAGCGTTGGGGGCCGACACTGAAGCTTTCTTT.

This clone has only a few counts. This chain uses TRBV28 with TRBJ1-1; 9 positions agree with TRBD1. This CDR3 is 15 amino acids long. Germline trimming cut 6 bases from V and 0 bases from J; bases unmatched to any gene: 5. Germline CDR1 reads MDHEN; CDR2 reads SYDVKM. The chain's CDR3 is CASRDRGALNTEAFF. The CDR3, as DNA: TGTGCCAGCAGGGACAGGGGCGCCTTGAACACTGAAGCTTTCTTT.

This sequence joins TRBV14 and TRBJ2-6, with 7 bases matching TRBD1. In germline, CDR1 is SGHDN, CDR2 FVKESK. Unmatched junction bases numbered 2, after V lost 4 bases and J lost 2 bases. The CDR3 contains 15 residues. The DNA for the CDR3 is TGTGCCAGCAGCCCGGGACAGACTGGGGCCAACGTCCTGACTTTC. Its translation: CASSPGQTGANVLTF.